The 15 T cell receptor beta chains presented below share a single source sample, sequenced in a study of T cells expressing NK-cell markers. TCRdb re-called the 5' RACE reads; every CDR3 protein appears as one record, without DNA. The listing contains about 390,000 distinct CDR3 sequences. Material for sequencing was blood T cells: a sorted CD56 or NKG2C T cell subset, CD4+ or CD8+ T cells, or bulk PBMC T cells (not recorded which). These receptor sequences come from a woman in her forties or fifties in good health.

The CDR3 sequence is CASSPSQIQGSAALQFF. J is TRBJ2-1 and V is TRBV7-3; TCRdb reports TRBD1, a call that lacks DNA to check it against. This CDR3 spans 17 amino acids. CDR1 and CDR2 (germline): SGHTA, FQGTGA.

J is TRBJ2-1 and V is TRBV5-1. The CDR3 is made up of 13 amino acids. Germline lookup yields CDR1 SGHRS and CDR2 YFSETQ. The CDR3 protein is CASSRKSYNEQFF.

V gene TRBV29-1 combines with J gene TRBJ2-4; TCRdb indicates TRBD2, and absent DNA this call remains unverified. Germline CDR1 SQVTM, CDR2 ANQGSEA. The CDR3 runs to 14 residues. CDR3 residues: CSAADSGSQNIQYF.

The chain couples TRBV20-1 to TRBJ2-3; TCRdb reports TRBD1, a call that lacks DNA to check it against. The CDR3 covers 15 residues. Germline CDR1 DFQATT, CDR2 SNEGSKA (reference sequence). This chain's CDR3 is CSARGQGVLTDTQYF.

This sequence joins TRBV24-1 and TRBJ2-1; checking the TCRdb D call of TRBD2 is not possible without DNA. This CDR3 comprises 15 residues. Germline assignment: CDR1 KGHDR and CDR2 SFDVKD. CDR3 residues: CATQATSGPYNEQFF.

The CDR3 sequence: CASRRVGSPQTGELFF. The V gene is TRBV12-3 or TRBV12-4, the J gene TRBJ2-2; TCRdb's D call, TRBD2, is unchecked because there is no DNA. The CDR3 runs to 16 residues.

The gene calls are TRBV18 and TRBJ2-7. This CDR3 contains 12 residues. Germline V gene sequence: CDR1 KGHSH, CDR2 LQKENI. The CDR3 sequence is CASSGVLYEQYF.

The CDR3 reads CSGDLFTNTEAFF. This chain joins TRBV29-1 and TRBJ1-1. The length of the CDR3 is 13 residues. CDR1 SQVTM and CDR2 ANQGSEA come from the germline V gene.

The rearrangement uses TRBV12-3 or TRBV12-4 and TRBJ2-3; TCRdb names TRBD1, which stays unverified in the absence of DNA. CDR3 length equals 14 residues. The CDR3 sequence is CASSQGLLTDTQYF.

V is TRBV6-5 and J is TRBJ2-2. Germline V CDR1 and CDR2: MNHEY, SVGAGI. The CDR3 is 15 amino acids. CDR3 region: CASSYSTLGSRELFF.

The J gene is TRBJ2-4, the V gene TRBV5-6. This CDR3 spans 14 amino acids. Germline-derived CDR1 and CDR2 are SGHDT and YYEEEE. CDR3 sequence: CASSLGELRNIQYF.

The CDR3 here is CASSLAGPDNEQFF. The genes are TRBV7-9 and TRBJ2-1; there is no DNA to check the TCRdb D call of TRBD2. The CDR3 loop spans 14 amino acids. CDR1 SEHNR and CDR2 FQNEAQ come from the germline V gene (reference sequence).

V gene TRBV7-2 combines with J gene TRBJ1-4; TCRdb reports TRBD1, a call that lacks DNA to check it against. This CDR3 is 16 amino acids long. Germline V lookup: CDR1 SGHTA, CDR2 FQGNSA. The CDR3 sequence: CASSRGQGIVGEKLFF.

The chain joins TRBV24-1 to TRBJ2-1; TCRdb's D gene call, TRBD2, goes unchecked for lack of DNA. CDR1 and CDR2 (germline): KGHDR, SFDVKD. This CDR3 has 13 residues. This CDR3 is CATSDHGRPEQFF.

V usage is TRBV14 and J usage is TRBJ2-3. The CDR3 is 14 amino acids. Looked up from germline, CDR1 is SGHDN and CDR2 is FVKESK. CDR3 loop: CASSQDVMADTQYF.